The text below deals with one TCR beta chain. With 5 bases clipped from V and 3 bases from J, the junction kept 6 bases outside the gene matches. This CDR3 has 15 amino acids. CDR1 is SGHDT, CDR2 YYEEEE, per germline. This specimen comes from a study of T cell changes during pregnancy in multiple sclerosis. Libraries were prepared by immunoSEQ multiplex PCR; TCRdb keeps only in-frame clonotypes and omits some of them. The repertoire holds more than 45,000 clones, with about 92% as singletons. The TCR sequence derives from a female donor in good health, enrolled as a control in a pregnancy study. This sequence joins TRBV5-6 and TRBJ2-1, with 9 bases that match TRBD2. The material sequenced was CD4+ T cells from peripheral blood mononuclear cells, taken in the second trimester of pregnancy. The CDR3 DNA follows: TGTGCCAGCAGATCCGGGACTAGCAGCTACAATGAGCAGTTCTTC. It translates to CASRSGTSSYNEQFF.